This T cell receptor beta chain was recovered during a study of control samples from healthy donors and cancer patients. Germline trimming cut 3 bases from V and 1 base from J; bases unmatched to any gene: 6. The CDR3 length is 17 residues. From germline, CDR1 is LGHNA and CDR2 YSLEER. Only in-frame clones appear in the TCRdb table, and some are missing; sequencing was by immunoSEQ multiplex PCR. The sample holds over 70,000 clones; roughly nine tenths are singletons and the top ten take 9.5% to 10%. The material sequenced was PBMCs. The TCR was taken from a woman between 50 and 59 years old with colorectal cancer. The chain is built from TRBV4-3 and TRBJ2-2; 9 bases line up with TRBD1. For the CDR3, the DNA is TGCGCCAGCAGCCAGCCCCCGGGACAGGGGAACACCGGGGAGCTGTTTTTT. Its translation is CASSQPPGQGNTGELFF.